Described below is a single T cell receptor (beta chain) sequence and its context. The data derive from a study of blood T cell repertoires in COVID-19. At the level of the study: Sites in the United States, Italy and Spain provided acute and convalescent COVID-19 samples. The cDNA or gDNA used as material had been derived from T cells, B-cell-depleted T cells, or PBMCs.

How the authors handled the data: By means of reference gene primer amplification, nucleated cell counts were estimated. Data came from immunoSEQ multiplex PCR; TCRdb stores just in-frame clones and leaves some out. V, J and clone size derive from that table, while D and trimming were established from the DNA sequence. The sample includes over 65,000 clones, 86% of them seen just once. Germline-derived CDR1 and CDR2 are MRHNA and SNTAGT. Trimming at V came to 8 bases and at J to 3 bases, leaving 5 bases not matched to a gene. The CDR3 runs to 13 residues. The TCR originated in a man aged 30-40 years with acute or convalescent COVID-19. This chain connects TRBV6-4 to TRBJ2-3; the match to TRBD1 covers 7 bases. Sequenced input: peripheral blood. The chain's CDR3 is CASRQGGTDTQYF. CDR3 bases: TGTGCCAGCCGACAGGGCGGTACAGATACGCAGTATTTT.